The 9 T cell receptor beta chains given below trace back to one sample, sequenced in a study of T cells in Graves' hyperthyroidism and ophthalmopathy. Amplification of TCR beta CDR3 regions was performed using RNA transcripts as template. RT-PCR in the first round (using the HTBI primer set) targeted the TCR CDR3. Via MiXCR, TCRdb re-called the multiplex PCR reads, giving one row per CDR3 protein. The sample lists over 300,000 distinct CDR3 sequences; approximately 15% were seen once. Material: blood. These TCRs come from a woman aged 55-69 years with Graves' hyperthyroidism.

This clonotype was detected many times. The chain links TRBV28 to TRBJ2-3, with a possible D match to TRBD1 (5 bases). V shed 2 bases and J shed 2 bases, with 11 bases lying between them. Germline lookup yields CDR1 MDHEN and CDR2 SYDVKM. The CDR3 sequence is 15 residues long. The CDR3 DNA follows: TGTGCCAGCAGTTTAAGCCAGGGCTACACAGATACGCAGTATTTT. This translates into CASSLSQGYTDTQYF.

In its sample, this clonotype was seen many times. CDR3 nucleotide sequence: TGTGCCAGCAGTCCGGGACTAGCGGGAAGGAGGGAGACCCAGTACTTC. Protein sequence: CASSPGLAGRRETQYF. J is TRBJ2-5 and V is TRBV12-3 or TRBV12-4; 13 nucleotides align to TRBD2. The trim removed 5 bases at V and 5 bases at J, leaving 8 bases unmatched. This CDR3 is built from 16 residues.

This clonotype showed up many times. J is TRBJ2-7 and V is TRBV3-1; perhaps TRBD1 as D (5 bases). Per germline, CDR1 LGHDT and CDR2 YNNKEL (reference sequence). This CDR3 comprises 14 residues. The V and J ends lost 2 bases and 1 base respectively, with 9 bases between them. In DNA form, the CDR3 reads TGTGCCAGCAGCCAAATGGCAGGGTCCTACGAGCAGTACTTC. Amino acids: CASSQMAGSYEQYF.

This clonotype was detected many times. The chain is built from TRBV27 and TRBJ2-1; the D gene is possibly TRBD1 (5 bases). V was pared by 8 bases and J by 7 bases, with 15 bases between. CDR1 and CDR2 (germline): MNHEY, SMNVEV (reference sequence). The CDR3 has 13 amino acids. The CDR3: CASGQGLGNEQFF. The CDR3 nucleotides read TGTGCCAGCGGGCAGGGCCTAGGGAATGAGCAGTTCTTC.

This clonotype was seen repeatedly, ten times or more. This chain links TRBV3-1 with TRBJ2-2, with TRBD1 matching 7 bases. The CDR3 length is 16 residues. Per the germline V gene, CDR1 is LGHDT and CDR2 is YNNKEL (reference sequence). With 1 base clipped from V and 5 bases from J, the junction kept 7 bases outside the gene matches. The CDR3 DNA reads as TGTGCCAGCAGCCAAGGAGGGGGCGCGTTAACCGGGGAGCTGTTTTTT. Its protein is CASSQGGGALTGELFF.

In the case of this clonotype: Given a much more abundant clone one base away, this may be a read error. J is TRBJ2-3 and V is TRBV6-1; 10 bases align to TRBD1. There are 16 residues in the CDR3. Germline V gives CDR1 MNHNS, CDR2 SASEGT. Trimming took 6 bases from V and 8 from J; bases not matched to a gene: 14. CDR3 sequence (DNA): TGTGCCAGCAGCCAGTCTCCGGGACAGGGGCACGCTACGCAGTATTTT. It yields the protein CASSQSPGQGHATQYF.

This clonotype showed up many times. This chain connects TRBV28 to TRBJ2-1, with TRBD2 identical over 7 bases. Germline assignment: CDR1 MDHEN and CDR2 SYDVKM. The CDR3 runs to 14 residues. Trimming removed 2 bases from V and 6 bases from J; junction bases left unmatched: 4. The CDR3 DNA reads TGTGCCAGCAGTTTACTAGGGAGGGGCAATGAGCAGTTCTTC. Its translation is CASSLLGRGNEQFF.

The V gene is TRBV6-1, the J gene TRBJ1-6, with 8 bases fitting TRBD1. V lost 7 bases, J lost 6 bases, and 5 bases stayed unmatched. CDR1 is MNHNS and CDR2 is SASEGT in the germline V gene. The length of the CDR3 is 14 residues. CDR3 nucleotides: TGTGCCAGCAATCGCAGGGGGCTTAATTCACCCCTCCACTTT. Its translation is CASNRRGLNSPLHF.

The CDR3 spells CAAHKTGTENTDTQYF. The CDR3 region has the DNA TGTGCCGCCCACAAAACCGGGACAGAGAATACAGATACGCAGTATTTT. The chain recombines TRBV10-3 with TRBJ2-3; TRBD1 matches 7 bases. The CDR3 sequence is 16 residues long. Germline trimming cut 11 bases from V and 3 bases from J; bases unmatched to any gene: 17. Germline V gives CDR1 ENHRY, CDR2 SYGVKD.